The entry below describes one T cell receptor beta chain. The antigen remains unidentified. Per-sample PBMC isolation yielded at least 7 million cells. This sample was included in a study of blood T cells in healthy people across ages. This CDR3 has 15 residues. V was clipped by 0 bases and J by 4 bases, with 13 bases between them. Germline loops: CDR1 SGHDT, CDR2 YYEEEE. The use of a sample-barcoded 5' primer and a J-beta primer mix characterized a second PCR of about 7 to 12 cycles. Every molecule of cDNA carried a tag from a template-switch adaptor with 12 random nucleotides. TCRdb used MiXCR to reprocess the 5' RACE reads, holding one entry per CDR3 protein. Of more than 900,000 distinct CDR3 sequences detected, approximately 25% appear once; the ten largest clones hold approximately 0.79%. General study findings and limits: A strong correlation was seen between TCR beta diversity and naive T cell percentage.

These records were also assigned to another study, of T cells of mothers and their children. That work contributes: Slightly higher but non-significant overlap marked related mother-child pairs versus unrelated pairs.

The chain links TRBV5-6 to TRBJ1-1, with a tentative D call TRBD1 (5 bases). The material sequenced was blood. The receptor was isolated from a girl aged 2 to 10 in good health. In nucleotides, the CDR3 is TGTGCCAGCAGCTTGGTGGGGGGAGTGAGCACTGAAGCTTTCTTT. Its translation is CASSLVGGVSTEAFF.